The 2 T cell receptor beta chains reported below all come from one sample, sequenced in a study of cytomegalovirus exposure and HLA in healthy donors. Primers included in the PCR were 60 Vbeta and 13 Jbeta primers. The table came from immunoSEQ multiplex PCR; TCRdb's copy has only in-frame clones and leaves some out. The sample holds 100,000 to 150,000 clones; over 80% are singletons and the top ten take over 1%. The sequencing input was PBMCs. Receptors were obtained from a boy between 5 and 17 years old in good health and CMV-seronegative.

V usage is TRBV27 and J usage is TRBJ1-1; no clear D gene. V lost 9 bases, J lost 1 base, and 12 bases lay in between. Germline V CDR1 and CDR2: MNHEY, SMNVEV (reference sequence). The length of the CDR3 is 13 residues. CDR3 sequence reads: CASSSGWNTEAFF. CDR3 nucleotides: TGTGCCAGTTCAAGCGGGTGGAACACTGAAGCTTTCTTT.

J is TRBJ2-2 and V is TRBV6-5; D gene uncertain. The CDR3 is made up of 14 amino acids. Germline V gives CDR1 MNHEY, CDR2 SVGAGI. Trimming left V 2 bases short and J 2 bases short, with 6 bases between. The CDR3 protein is CASSYGLNTGELFF. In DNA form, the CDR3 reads TGTGCCAGCAGTTACGGCCTCAACACCGGGGAGCTGTTTTTT.